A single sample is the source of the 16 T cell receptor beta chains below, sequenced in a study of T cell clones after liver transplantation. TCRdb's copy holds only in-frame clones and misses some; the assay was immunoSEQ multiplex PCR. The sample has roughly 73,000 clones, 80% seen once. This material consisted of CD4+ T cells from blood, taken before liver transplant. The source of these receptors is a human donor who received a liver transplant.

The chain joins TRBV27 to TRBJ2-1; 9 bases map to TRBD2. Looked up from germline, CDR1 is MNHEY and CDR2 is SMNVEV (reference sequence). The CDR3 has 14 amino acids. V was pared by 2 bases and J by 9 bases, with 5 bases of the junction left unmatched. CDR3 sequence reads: CASSLLAGKGEQFF. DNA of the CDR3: TGTGCCAGCAGTTTACTAGCGGGAAAGGGTGAGCAGTTCTTC.

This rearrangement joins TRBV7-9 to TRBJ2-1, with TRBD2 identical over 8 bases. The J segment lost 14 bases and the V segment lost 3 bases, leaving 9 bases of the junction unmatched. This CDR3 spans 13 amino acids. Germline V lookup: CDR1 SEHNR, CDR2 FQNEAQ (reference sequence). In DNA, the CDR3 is TGTGCCAGCAGCTTCCCTAGCGGGCGGCCGGAGTTCTTC. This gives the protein CASSFPSGRPEFF.

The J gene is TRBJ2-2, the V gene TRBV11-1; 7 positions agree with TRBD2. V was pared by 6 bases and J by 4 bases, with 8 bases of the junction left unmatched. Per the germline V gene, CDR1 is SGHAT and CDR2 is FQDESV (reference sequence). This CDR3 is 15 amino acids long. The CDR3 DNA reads TGTGCCAGCAGTCCCAGACTAGCCGGCACCGGGGAGCTGTTTTTT. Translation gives CASSPRLAGTGELFF.

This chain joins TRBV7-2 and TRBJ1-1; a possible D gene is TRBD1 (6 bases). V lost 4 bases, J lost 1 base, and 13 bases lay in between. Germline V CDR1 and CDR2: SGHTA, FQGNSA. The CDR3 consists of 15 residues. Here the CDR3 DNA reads TGTGCCAGCAGCTCAACGTGGGGGGCGAACACTGAAGCTTTCTTT. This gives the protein CASSSTWGANTEAFF.

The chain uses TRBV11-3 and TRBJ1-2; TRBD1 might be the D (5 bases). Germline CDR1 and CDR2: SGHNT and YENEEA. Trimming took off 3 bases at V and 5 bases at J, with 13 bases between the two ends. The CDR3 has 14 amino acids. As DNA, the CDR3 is TGTGCCAGCAGCTTGGGGCAGGGAATGTATGGCTACACCTTC. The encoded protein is CASSLGQGMYGYTF.

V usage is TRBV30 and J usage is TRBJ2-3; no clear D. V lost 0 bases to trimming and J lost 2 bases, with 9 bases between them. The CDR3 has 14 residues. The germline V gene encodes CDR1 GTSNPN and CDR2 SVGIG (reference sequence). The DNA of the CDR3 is TGTGCCTGGAGTGTGGGTAGAGACACAGATACGCAGTATTTT. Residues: CAWSVGRDTDTQYF.

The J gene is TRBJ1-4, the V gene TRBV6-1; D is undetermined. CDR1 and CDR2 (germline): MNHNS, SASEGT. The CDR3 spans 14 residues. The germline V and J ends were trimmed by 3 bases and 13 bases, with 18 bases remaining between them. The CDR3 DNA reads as TGTGCCAGCAGTGACAACAAGCCGGGTCTCGCACTGTTTTTT. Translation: CASSDNKPGLALFF.

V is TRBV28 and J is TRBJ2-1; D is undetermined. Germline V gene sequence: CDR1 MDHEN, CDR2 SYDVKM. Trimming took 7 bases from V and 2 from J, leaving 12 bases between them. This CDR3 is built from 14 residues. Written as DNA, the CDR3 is TGTGCCAGCACCCCCTGGGCACCCTACAATGAGCAGTTCTTC. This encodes CASTPWAPYNEQFF.

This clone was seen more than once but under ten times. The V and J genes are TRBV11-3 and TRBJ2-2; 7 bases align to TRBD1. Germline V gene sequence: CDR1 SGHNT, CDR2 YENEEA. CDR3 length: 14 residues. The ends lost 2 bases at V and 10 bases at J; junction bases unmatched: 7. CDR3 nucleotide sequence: TGTGCCAGCAGCTTACGACAGGGTGCGGTGGAGCTGTTTTTT. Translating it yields CASSLRQGAVELFF.

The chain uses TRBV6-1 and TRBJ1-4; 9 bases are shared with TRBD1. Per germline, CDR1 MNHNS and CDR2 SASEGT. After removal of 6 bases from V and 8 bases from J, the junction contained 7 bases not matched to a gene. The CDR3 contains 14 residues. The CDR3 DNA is TGTGCCAGCAGCTCAGACAGGGGGAACGAAAAACTGTTTTTT. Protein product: CASSSDRGNEKLFF.

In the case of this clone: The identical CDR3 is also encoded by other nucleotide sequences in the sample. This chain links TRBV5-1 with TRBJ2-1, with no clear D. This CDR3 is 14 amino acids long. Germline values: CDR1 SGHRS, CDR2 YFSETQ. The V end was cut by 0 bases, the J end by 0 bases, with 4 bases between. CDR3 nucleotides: TGCGCCAGCAGCTTGGGGGACTCCTACAATGAGCAGTTCTTC. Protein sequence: CASSLGDSYNEQFF.

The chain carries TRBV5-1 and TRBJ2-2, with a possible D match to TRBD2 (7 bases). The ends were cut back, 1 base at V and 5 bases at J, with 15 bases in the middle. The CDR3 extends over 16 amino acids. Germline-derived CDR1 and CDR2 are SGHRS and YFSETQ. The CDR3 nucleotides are TGCGCCAGCAGCTTGCTTGGGGGGGCCGGGACCGGGGAGCTGTTTTTT. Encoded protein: CASSLLGGAGTGELFF.

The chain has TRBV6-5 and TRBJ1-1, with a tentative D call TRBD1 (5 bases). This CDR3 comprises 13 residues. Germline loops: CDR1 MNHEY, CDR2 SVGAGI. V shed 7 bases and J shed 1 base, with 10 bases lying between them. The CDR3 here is CASIRAGNTEAFF. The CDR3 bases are TGTGCCAGCATCAGGGCTGGGAACACTGAAGCTTTCTTT.

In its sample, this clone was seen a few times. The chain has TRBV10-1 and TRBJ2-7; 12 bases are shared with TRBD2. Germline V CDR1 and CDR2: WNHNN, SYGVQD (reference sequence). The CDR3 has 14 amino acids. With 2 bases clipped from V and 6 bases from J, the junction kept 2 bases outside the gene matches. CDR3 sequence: CASSERLAGAEQYF. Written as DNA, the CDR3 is TGCGCCAGCAGTGAGAGACTAGCGGGAGCCGAGCAGTACTTC.

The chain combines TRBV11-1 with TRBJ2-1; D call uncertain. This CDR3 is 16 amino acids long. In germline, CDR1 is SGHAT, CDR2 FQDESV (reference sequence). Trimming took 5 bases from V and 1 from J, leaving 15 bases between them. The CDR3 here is CASSTTTLSSYNEQFF. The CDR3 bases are TGTGCCAGCAGCACAACTACTCTATCTTCCTACAATGAGCAGTTCTTC.

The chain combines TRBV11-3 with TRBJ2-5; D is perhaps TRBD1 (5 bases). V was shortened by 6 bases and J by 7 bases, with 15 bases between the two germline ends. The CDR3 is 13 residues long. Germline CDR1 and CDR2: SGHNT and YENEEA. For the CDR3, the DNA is TGTGCCAGCAGTCAAAGGGGTTGGGGGACCCAGTACTTC. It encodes CASSQRGWGTQYF.